The 22 T cell receptor beta chains below all came from one sample that was sequenced in a study of blood T cell repertoires in COVID-19. The assay was immunoSEQ multiplex PCR, and TCRdb's table has in-frame clones only and misses some. The table has 200,000 to 300,000 clones, approximately 90% seen once. Sequenced material: PBMCs or T cells enriched from blood (not recorded which). Receptors originate from a woman in her twenties or thirties who had recovered from COVID-19.

V and J are TRBV5-1 and TRBJ2-1, with 7 bases aligning to TRBD2. Losses at the gene ends were 6 bases for V and 3 bases for J; bases not matched to a gene: 12. Looked up from germline, CDR1 is SGHRS and CDR2 is YFSETQ. This CDR3 comprises 16 residues. The CDR3: CASTPSTSEIYNEQFF. For the CDR3, the DNA is TGCGCCAGCACCCCCTCCACTAGCGAAATCTACAATGAGCAGTTCTTC.

The chain carries TRBV28 and TRBJ1-1; TRBD1 agrees at 8 bases. The CDR3 covers 14 residues. CDR1 and CDR2 from the germline V gene are MDHEN and SYDVKM. V dropped 3 bases and J dropped 0; count of bases not matched to a gene: 0. In nucleotides, the CDR3 is TGTGCCAGCAGTTTGGGACAGGTGAACACTGAAGCTTTCTTT. This gives the protein CASSLGQVNTEAFF.

This clone has more than one count but fewer than ten. The chain links TRBV3-1 (or the pseudogene TRBV3-2) to TRBJ1-5; D remains unclear. Germline CDR1 and CDR2: LGHDT and YNNKEL (reference sequence). V was cut by 0 bases and J by 7 bases, with 13 bases left in between. This CDR3 is built from 15 residues. The CDR3 sequence is CASSQDAAARQPQHF. The CDR3 nucleotides read TGTGCCAGCAGCCAAGACGCGGCAGCAAGACAGCCCCAGCATTTT.

The chain is built from TRBV9 and TRBJ2-1; a possible D gene is TRBD2 (5 bases). Per the germline V gene, CDR1 is SGDLS and CDR2 is YYNGEE. The CDR3 sequence is 16 residues long. Deletions cut 1 base from V and 2 bases from J, with 13 bases between. The CDR3 nucleotides are TGTGCCAGCAGCGTACCCCCTAGCAGTACCTACAATGAGCAGTTCTTC. Encoded protein: CASSVPPSSTYNEQFF.

The chain uses TRBV4-1 and TRBJ2-2; D is perhaps TRBD1 (5 bases). The length of the CDR3 is 15 residues. Per germline, CDR1 MGHRA and CDR2 YSYEKL. V was cut by 4 bases and J by 3 bases, with 12 bases left in between. The CDR3 spells CASSPIGRDTGELFF. CDR3 in DNA: TGCGCCAGCAGCCCCATCGGCAGGGACACCGGGGAGCTGTTTTTT.

This chain links TRBV28 with TRBJ2-1; tentatively, D is TRBD2 (6 bases). The CDR3 runs to 13 residues. Looked up from germline, CDR1 is MDHEN and CDR2 is SYDVKM. V was cut by 8 bases and J by 8 bases, with 16 bases left in between. For the CDR3, the DNA is TGTGCCAGCCGAGCGGGTGGGGGGTATGAGCAGTTCTTC. This translates into CASRAGGGYEQFF.

The gene calls are TRBV30 and TRBJ1-6; TRBD1 matches at 7 bases. CDR1 is GTSNPN, CDR2 SVGIG, per germline (reference sequence). J gave up 7 bases and V 3 bases, and 9 bases lay outside the gene matches. CDR3 size: 15 residues. The CDR3 DNA reads as TGTGCCTGGAGCGGCGGAGGGGGCCGGAATTCACCCCTCCACTTT. Amino acid sequence: CAWSGGGGRNSPLHF.

Only a few counts were recorded for this clone. The chain combines TRBV15 with TRBJ2-7; 7 bases are shared with TRBD1. In germline, CDR1 is LNHNV, CDR2 YYDKDF (reference sequence). V was pared by 5 bases and J by 3 bases, with 13 bases of the junction left unmatched. The CDR3 is 16 amino acids. CDR3: CATSRWTGRTVYEQYF. The CDR3 DNA follows: TGTGCCACCAGCCGTTGGACAGGCCGGACCGTCTACGAGCAGTACTTC.

This chain connects TRBV28 to TRBJ2-1; TRBD1 agrees at 7 bases. Trimming at V came to 10 bases and at J to 4 bases, leaving 10 bases not matched to a gene. Germline-derived CDR1 and CDR2 are MDHEN and SYDVKM. The CDR3 sequence is 14 residues long. CDR3: CATKTGTMYNEQFF. In DNA, the CDR3 is TGTGCCACCAAGACAGGGACAATGTACAATGAGCAGTTCTTC.

V and J are TRBV30 and TRBJ2-3; 13 bases are a match to TRBD2. With V trimmed by 7 bases and J by 7 bases, 8 bases remained unmatched. Germline loops: CDR1 GTSNPN, CDR2 SVGIG (reference sequence). The CDR3 totals 14 residues. The CDR3 DNA follows: TGTGCCTCCCAACTAGCGGGAGGGCCGAATACGCAGTATTTT. It is translated as CASQLAGGPNTQYF. Full variable domain (outside the CDR3, taken from reference TRBV30 and TRBJ2-3): SQTIHQWPATLVQPVGSPLSLECTVEGTSNPNLYWYRQAAGRGLQLLFYSVGIGQISSEVPQNLSASRPQDRQFILSSKKLLLSDSGFYLCASQLAGGPNTQYFGPGTRLTVL.

This clone was observed once. The chain is built from TRBV30 and TRBJ2-2; D gene ambiguous. V was shortened by 2 bases and J by 1 base, with 5 bases between the two germline ends. Per the germline V gene, CDR1 is GTSNPN and CDR2 is SVGIG (reference sequence). The CDR3 is made up of 13 amino acids. For the CDR3, the DNA is TGTGCCTGGAGTAGAGGGAACACCGGGGAGCTGTTTTTT. Translation: CAWSRGNTGELFF.

The chain recombines TRBV13 with TRBJ2-3; 10 bases align to TRBD2. The germline V gene encodes CDR1 PRHDT and CDR2 FYEKMQ (reference sequence). V was clipped by 4 bases and J by 0 bases; unmatched bases: 4. The CDR3 is 16 amino acids. CDR3 amino acids: CASSSRTSGSTDTQYF. CDR3 DNA: TGTGCCAGCAGCTCCCGGACTAGCGGTAGCACAGATACGCAGTATTTT.

The chain uses TRBV19 and TRBJ1-1; a weak D match, TRBD1 (5 bases). This CDR3 comprises 14 residues. Germline V gene data show CDR1 as LNHDA and CDR2 as SQIVND (reference sequence). V shed 4 bases and J shed 4 bases, with 13 bases lying between them. This chain's CDR3 is CASSNGGGTTEAFF. CDR3 DNA: TGTGCCAGTAGTAATGGGGGGGGGACCACTGAAGCTTTCTTT. Complete variable domain (other parts from reference TRBV19 and TRBJ1-1): DGGITQSPKYLFRKEGQNVTLSCEQNLNHDAMYWYRQDPGQGLRLIYYSQIVNDFQKGDIAEGYSVSREKKESFPLTVTSAQKNPTAFYLCASSNGGGTTEAFFGQGTRLTVV.

This clone was seen a single time. V gene TRBV7-2 combines with J gene TRBJ2-1, with D perhaps TRBD2 (6 bases). The CDR3 has 15 residues. Germline V gene sequence: CDR1 SGHTA, CDR2 FQGNSA. The ends were cut back, 1 base at V and 7 bases at J, with 14 bases in the middle. The DNA of the CDR3 is TGTGCCAGCAGCTTAGATCGCGGGATGGTTAATGAGCAGTTCTTC. It encodes CASSLDRGMVNEQFF.

CDR3 in amino acids: CASSQVGSSYNSPLHF. The CDR3 bases are TGCGCCAGCAGCCAAGTGGGGAGCTCCTATAATTCACCCCTCCACTTT. The chain is built from TRBV4-1 and TRBJ1-6, with D uncertain. Trimming stripped 1 base from V and 0 bases from J, with 7 bases between. Germline-derived CDR1 and CDR2 are MGHRA and YSYEKL. CDR3 length: 16 amino acids.

V usage is TRBV5-6 and J usage is TRBJ2-3, with D possibly being TRBD1 (5 bases). This CDR3 spans 17 amino acids. V was shortened by 0 bases and J by 0 bases, with 14 bases between the two germline ends. Per germline, CDR1 SGHDT and CDR2 YYEEEE. The CDR3 DNA follows: TGTGCCAGCAGCTTGGTAAAGGGGCGTCGTAGCACAGATACGCAGTATTTT. Amino acid sequence: CASSLVKGRRSTDTQYF.

This clone was seen only once. V usage is TRBV28 and J usage is TRBJ1-3, with 9 bases aligning to TRBD1. The CDR3 sequence is 22 residues long. Germline-derived CDR1 and CDR2 are MDHEN and SYDVKM. Losses at the gene ends were 2 bases for V and 0 bases for J; bases not matched to a gene: 20. CDR3 coding DNA: TGTGCCAGCAGTTTAGCCCTTGCCTTCAACCGGGACAGGGTCCTCTCTGGAAACACCATATATTTT. Its protein product is CASSLALAFNRDRVLSGNTIYF.

This clone was detected only a few times. This chain uses TRBV3-1 (or the pseudogene TRBV3-2) with TRBJ1-1, with D unresolved. CDR1 LGHDT and CDR2 YNNKEL come from the germline V gene (reference sequence). The germline V and J ends were trimmed by 0 bases and 4 bases, with 12 bases remaining between them. This CDR3 spans 15 amino acids. CDR3: CASSQDGGSSTEAFF. The CDR3 coding sequence is TGTGCCAGCAGCCAAGATGGAGGGTCGAGCACTGAAGCTTTCTTT.

The chain uses TRBV28 and TRBJ1-1; 9 nucleotides align to TRBD1. The CDR3 contains 16 residues. Germline V gives CDR1 MDHEN, CDR2 SYDVKM. The V and J ends lost 4 bases and 0 bases, in that order; junction bases with no gene match: 6. CDR3 sequence (DNA): TGTGCCAGCAGTTCCCGGACAGGGGTCATGAACACTGAAGCTTTCTTT. Residues: CASSSRTGVMNTEAFF. The entire variable domain, with the rest obtained from reference TRBV28 and TRBJ1-1, is as follows: DVKVTQSSRYLVKRTGEKVFLECVQDMDHENMFWYRQDPGLGLRLIYFSYDVKMKEKGDIPEGYSVSREKKERFSLILESASTNQTSMYLCASSSRTGVMNTEAFFGQGTRLTVV.

This chain uses TRBV7-9 with TRBJ1-1; D perhaps matches TRBD1 (6 bases). Germline assignment: CDR1 SEHNR and CDR2 FQNEAQ (reference sequence). The CDR3 consists of 14 residues. Trimming shortened V by 6 bases and J by 3 bases, and 14 bases separated the two germline ends. The CDR3 DNA is TGTGCCAGCAGTGAACAGGGTAAGGACACTGAAGCTTTCTTT. Translating it yields CASSEQGKDTEAFF.

V is TRBV7-3 and J is TRBJ2-1; perhaps TRBD1 as D (6 bases). Germline V gene lookup returns CDR1 SGHTA and CDR2 FQGTGA. With 4 bases removed from V and 11 bases from J, the gap between germline ends came to 12 bases. CDR3 length equals 12 residues. DNA of the CDR3: TGTGCCAGCAGCTCCCAGGGGAATAAGCAGTTCTTC. Protein product: CASSSQGNKQFF. The variable domain in full, completed from reference TRBV7-3 and TRBJ2-1, reads GAGVSQTPSNKVTEKGKYVELRCDPISGHTALYWYRQSLGQGPEFLIYFQGTGAADDSGLPNDRFFAVRPEGSVSTLKIQRTERGDSAVYLCASSSQGNKQFFGPGTRLTVL.

The chain is built from TRBV6-5 and TRBJ2-1; TRBD2 matches at 7 bases. V dropped 6 bases and J dropped 5; count of bases not matched to a gene: 10. CDR3 size: 15 residues. Germline CDR1 is MNHEY and CDR2 is SVGAGI. CDR3 coding DNA: TGTGCCAGCAGACCAACGGGAGGCCCCCACAATGAGCAGTTCTTC. Its protein is CASRPTGGPHNEQFF.